This TCR beta chain was found in a study of blood T cells in healthy people across ages. Per-sample yields of isolated PBMCs were at least 6 million. A second PCR, run for about 7 to 11 cycles, used a sample-barcoded 5' primer plus a J-beta primer mix. TCRdb independently ran MiXCR on the 5' RACE reads; one entry per CDR3 protein. The profile covers over 950,000 distinct CDR3 sequences, with around two fifths appearing a single time and around 13% taken by the ten largest. Germline lookup yields CDR1 SGDLS and CDR2 YYNGEE. The CDR3 is 14 residues long. Remarks on this clonotype: One end of the junction fails to match germline, which may point to a read error.

The rearrangement joins TRBV9 to TRBJ2-3, with D unresolved. The sequencing sample was made of blood. This TCR was recovered from a man between 18 and 29 years old in good health. Here the CDR3 reads CARRSEWGPDTQYF. The CDR3 DNA follows: TGTGCCCGCAGATCTGAATGGGGTCCAGATACGCAGTATTTT.